The present TCR beta chain was sequenced within a study of blood T cell repertoires in COVID-19. This clone was counted ten times or more. How the authors handled the data: For nucleated cells, counts were estimated from reference gene primer amplification. The protocol was immunoSEQ multiplex PCR, while the TCRdb copy is restricted to in-frame clones and leaves out a portion. V, J and clone size were drawn from that table, and D and trimming were deduced from the DNA. The sample lists 130,000 or so clones, 65% to 90% occurring once. This receptor was identified in an older woman with active or convalescent COVID-19. Sequenced input: peripheral blood.

CDR3 sequence: CASRTGISAGYTF. The CDR3 DNA sequence: TGTGCCAGCAGGACAGGGATAAGTGCTGGCTACACCTTC. The chain is built from TRBV2 and TRBJ1-2; 7 bases fit TRBD1. CDR1 is SNHLY and CDR2 is FYNNEI in the germline V gene. Trimming at V came to 6 bases and at J to 7 bases, leaving 8 bases not matched to a gene. The CDR3 is 13 residues long.